A selection of T cell receptor beta chains follows, all from one sample in a study of CD8 T cells in Susac syndrome. Each CDR3 protein gets one entry after TCRdb re-called the immunoSEQ multiplex PCR reads with MiXCR. The sample has roughly 150,000 distinct CDR3 sequences, about 95% seen once. Sequences were obtained from CD8+ T cells from PBMCs. Receptors originate from a human donor with multiple sclerosis. Both conserved end residues are part of each CDR3. The D gene is left open where the match is weak. Rows may omit the clone size; those that give it use once, few, many or a size class.

>.|TRBV30|.|TRBJ2-1
TGTGCCTCACGTCTTAGCGATTACAATGAGCAGTTCTTC
CASRLSDYNEQFF
>.|TRBV30|.|TRBJ1-1
TGTGCCTGCCTCTCGGAATCGAACACTGAAGCTTTCTTT
CACLSESNTEAFF
>.|TRBV5-1|TRBD2|TRBJ2-1
TGCGCCAGCAGCTTGGGTGCGGCTAGCGGAGCCTACAATGAGCAGTTCTTC
CASSLGAASGAYNEQFF
>few|TRBV20-1|.|TRBJ1-5
TGCAGTGCCAAAACGTACAGAGAGTCCAATCAGCCCCAGCATTTT
CSAKTYRESNQPQHF
>.|TRBV7-8|.|TRBJ2-5
TGTGCCAGCAGCCCGACCCTCGTAGAGACCCAGTACTTC
CASSPTLVETQYF
>.|TRBV5-1|.|TRBJ2-5
TGCGCCAGCAGCCCCGAGGAGTGGGAGACCCAGTACTTC
CASSPEEWETQYF
>.|TRBV29-1|TRBD1|TRBJ2-1
TGCAGCGTTGGGGTAAGGGACAGTCCCTACAATGAGCAGTTCTTC
CSVGVRDSPYNEQFF
>.|TRBV5-6|.|TRBJ1-3
TGTGCCAGCAGCGGTACAGGGAACTCTGGAAACACCATATATTTT
CASSGTGNSGNTIYF
>.|TRBV27|.|TRBJ1-1
TGTGCCAGCAGGGAGGGGGTCGGGACTGAAGCTTTCTTT
CASREGVGTEAFF
>few|TRBV7-9|TRBD1|TRBJ2-7
TGTGCCAGCAGCCATGGGACAGGGGGCTCCTACGAGCAGTACTTC
CASSHGTGGSYEQYF
>.|TRBV20-1|.|TRBJ1-2
TGCAGTGCTAGAGATCAGGGTCTTAGCGGCTACACCTTC
CSARDQGLSGYTF
>.|TRBV7-9|TRBD1|TRBJ2-3
TGTGCCAGCAGCTCCTGGACAGGGATGGCAGATACGCAGTATTTT
CASSSWTGMADTQYF
>once|TRBV7-8|TRBD2|TRBJ2-5
TGTGCCAGCAGCTTAGGGGCGGGGGGGCAAGAGACCCAGTACTTC
CASSLGAGGQETQYF
>once|TRBV7-3|TRBD2|TRBJ2-3
TGTGCCAGCAGCTCCGGGACTAGCGGGGGCTGGGATACGCAGTATTTT
CASSSGTSGGWDTQYF
>few|TRBV13|.|TRBJ1-5
TGTGCCAGCAGCCCGCGCGGACAGCCCCAGCATTTT
CASSPRGQPQHF
>once|TRBV7-8|.|TRBJ1-1
TGTGCCAGCAGCTTAGCCGCAGGGAAGGATGAAGCTTTCTTT
CASSLAAGKDEAFF
>.|TRBV27|.|TRBJ1-1
TGTGCCAGCAGTTTCACCTCGAGCCTGAAAGCTTTCTTT
CASSFTSSLKAFF
>.|TRBV12-3/TRBV12-4|TRBD2|TRBJ2-5
TGTGCCAGCAGGCGAAGTAGCGGGGGGCCGCAAGAGACCCAGTACTTC
CASRRSSGGPQETQYF
>.|TRBV9|.|TRBJ1-2
TGTGCCAGCAGCGAGAGGGGGGCGTTAAACTATGGCTACACCTTC
CASSERGALNYGYTF
>.|TRBV3-1|TRBD1|TRBJ1-6
TGTGCCAGCAGCTCCAGGGGGAGCTCCTATAATTCACCCCTCCACTTT
CASSSRGSSYNSPLHF
>once|TRBV12-3/TRBV12-4|.|TRBJ1-5
TGTGCCAGCGGAGGGAGTAGCAATCAGCCCCAGCATTTT
CASGGSSNQPQHF
>.|TRBV7-6|.|TRBJ2-2
TGTGCCAGCAGCCAGGGCCCGGAGACCGGGGAGCTGTTTTTT
CASSQGPETGELFF
>.|TRBV29-1|.|TRBJ2-1
TGCAGCTGGGGCGACAGTTCCTACAATGAGCAGTTCTTC
CSWGDSSYNEQFF
>.|TRBV27|.|TRBJ1-6
TGTGCCAGCAGTTACAGCCCGAATTCACCCCTCCACTTT
CASSYSPNSPLHF
>.|TRBV25-1|.|TRBJ2-7
TGTGCCAGCAGGGCCGGCCGGCAGTACTTC
CASRAGRQYF
>.|TRBV12-3/TRBV12-4|.|TRBJ1-4
TGTGCCAGCAGTTTAGACGAGGAAAAACTGTTTTTT
CASSLDEEKLFF
>once|TRBV6-5|.|TRBJ2-3
TGTGCCAGCAGCTACGACAGACCAGAAATTCGCACAGATACGCAGTATTTT
CASSYDRPEIRTDTQYF
>.|TRBV27|TRBD2|TRBJ2-1
TGTGCCAGCAGTTTGCAGGGACTAGCCTTAAATGAGCAGTTCTTC
CASSLQGLALNEQFF
>.|TRBV5-1|.|TRBJ2-1
TGCGCCAGCAGCTTGACGGGGGAAGAGCAGTTCTTC
CASSLTGEEQFF
>.|TRBV7-3|.|TRBJ2-1
TGTGCCAGCAGCTCAATCCCCGGGACCGGTACCTACAATGAGCAGTTCTTC
CASSSIPGTGTYNEQFF
>.|TRBV7-9|.|TRBJ1-1
TGTGCCAGCAGCCCTGACACCTATATGAACACTGAAGCTTTCTTT
CASSPDTYMNTEAFF
>.|TRBV20-1|TRBD1|TRBJ1-1
TGCAGTGCTGGGGGGCAGGGGGCGGCTGAAGCTTTCTTT
CSAGGQGAAEAFF
>.|TRBV12-3/TRBV12-4|.|TRBJ1-1
TGTGCCAGCAGTTTGGGGGAAGCTTTCTTT
CASSLGEAFF
>once|TRBV20-1|TRBD2|TRBJ2-7
TGCAGTGCTAGAGATAAAGGCCTAGCGGGGCCCAGCTCCTACGAGCAGTACTTC
CSARDKGLAGPSSYEQYF
>.|TRBV29-1|TRBD2|TRBJ2-1
TGCAGCGTTGATGATTTGCGGGGGAATGAGCAGTTCTTC
CSVDDLRGNEQFF
>.|TRBV3-1|.|TRBJ1-1
TGTGCCAGCAGCCAAGAGGAGGCCCCGAACACTGAAGCTTTCTTT
CASSQEEAPNTEAFF
>.|TRBV29-1|.|TRBJ2-7
TGCAGCGTCGAGGACAGCCTAAGCTCCTACGAGCAGTACTTC
CSVEDSLSSYEQYF
>.|TRBV5-1|TRBD1|TRBJ1-2
TGCGCCAGCAGCGAGACAGGGGACTATGGCTACACCTTC
CASSETGDYGYTF
>.|TRBV2|.|TRBJ1-1
TGTGCCAGCGGGGAGGATTTCACTGAAGCTTTCTTT
CASGEDFTEAFF
>.|TRBV12-5|.|TRBJ2-7
TGTGCTAGTGGTTTGGACACTCGAGAGCAGTACTTC
CASGLDTREQYF